A single sample is the source of the 2 T cell receptor beta chains below, sequenced in a study of Graves' ophthalmopathy and Graves' hyperthyroidism. Amplification of the TCR beta CDR3 regions used RNA transcripts (as template). Second-round multiplex PCR came after a first-round RT-PCR that employed HTBI primers. Using its own MiXCR run on the multiplex PCR reads, TCRdb lists one record per CDR3 protein. The sample holds over a million distinct CDR3 sequences; about 36% are singletons and the top ten take 8.5% to 14%. What was sequenced was peripheral blood or thyroid tissue (not recorded which). The receptors were sampled from an adult man with Graves' hyperthyroidism.

To note about this clonotype: One end of the junction is discordant with germline, which a read error may explain. This chain links TRBV14 with TRBJ1-2, with unresolved D. The CDR3 has 13 amino acids. From germline, CDR1 is SGHDN and CDR2 FVKESK. Written as DNA, the CDR3 is TGTACCAGCAGCACCAGAGATGGCTATGGCTACACCTTC. The encoded protein is CTSSTRDGYGYTF.

This clonotype was observed many times. The chain carries TRBV29-1 and TRBJ2-5; no clear D gene. Germline CDR1 is SQVTM and CDR2 is ANQGSEA. The length of the CDR3 is 14 residues. Deletions cut 3 bases from V and 1 base from J, with 12 bases between. CDR3 nucleotide sequence: TGCAGCGTTGACGTGACGCACCGCCAAGAGACCCAGTACTTC. This sequence encodes CSVDVTHRQETQYF.